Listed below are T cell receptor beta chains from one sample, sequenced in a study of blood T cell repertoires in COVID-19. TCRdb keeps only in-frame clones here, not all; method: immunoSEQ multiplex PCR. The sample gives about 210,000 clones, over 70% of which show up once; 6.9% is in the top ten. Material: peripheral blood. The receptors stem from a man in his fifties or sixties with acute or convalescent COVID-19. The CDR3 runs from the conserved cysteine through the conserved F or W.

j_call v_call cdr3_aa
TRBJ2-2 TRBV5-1 CASSSREAPGTGELFF
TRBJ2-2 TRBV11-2 CASSFSPPDRNTGELFF
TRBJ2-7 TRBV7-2 CASSPLAGGYEQYF
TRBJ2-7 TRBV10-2 CASSGGTSGSVYEQYF
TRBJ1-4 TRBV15 CATSSVEIGVSNEKLFF
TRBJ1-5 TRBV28 CASRRDRANQPQHF
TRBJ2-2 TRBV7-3 CASSSGQGKTGELFF
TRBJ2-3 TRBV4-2 CASSRVGRGGPSSTDTQYF
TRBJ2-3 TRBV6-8 CASSLNRTDTQYF
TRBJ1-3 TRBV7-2 CASSSTGGFGNTIYF
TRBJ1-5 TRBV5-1 CASSLGGGANQPQHF
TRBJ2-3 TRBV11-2 CASSPSRRGRDTQYF
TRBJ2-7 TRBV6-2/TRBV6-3 CASSPGTRAYEQYF
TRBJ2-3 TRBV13 CASSLGSGRWSDTQYF
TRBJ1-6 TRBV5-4 CASSLSGTGSPLHF
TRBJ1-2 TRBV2 CASSEDRGGGYTF
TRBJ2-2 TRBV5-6 CASSLWRGGRGTGELFF
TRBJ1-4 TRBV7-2 CASSQDRAEKLFF
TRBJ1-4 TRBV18 CASSPAGIEKLFF
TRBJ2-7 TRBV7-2 CASSPGTRSYEQYF
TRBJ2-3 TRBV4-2 CASSQGGDTQYF
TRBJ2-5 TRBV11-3 CASSPSPGTGGAQYF
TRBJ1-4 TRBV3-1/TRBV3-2 CASSQLNRGLEATNEKLFF
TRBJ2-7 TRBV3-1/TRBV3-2 CASSQGQGGYEQYF
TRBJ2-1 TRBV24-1 CATSDKGTSGAYNEQFF
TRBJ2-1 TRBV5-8 CASSRQATGGGQFF
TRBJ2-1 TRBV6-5 CASSTGGSFDEQFF
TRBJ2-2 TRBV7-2 CASSFAQGGTGELFF
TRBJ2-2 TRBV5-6 CASSLRPAGGFTGELFF
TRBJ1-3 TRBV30 CAWSRPRGAVSGNTIYF
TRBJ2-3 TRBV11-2 CASSLVRRSMHTQYF
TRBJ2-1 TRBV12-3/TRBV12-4 CASRRLAYEQFF
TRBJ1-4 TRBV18 CASSPRLQGKNEKLFF
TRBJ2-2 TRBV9 CASSAQSTGELFF
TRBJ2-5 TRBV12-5 CASGLRTGGETQYF
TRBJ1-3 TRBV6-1 CASSETGGGNTIYF
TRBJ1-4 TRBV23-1 CASSQLPNKRNEKLFF
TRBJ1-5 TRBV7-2 CASSYSRGHGQPQHF
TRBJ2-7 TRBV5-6 CASSNDAGEQYF
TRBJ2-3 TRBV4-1 CASSLTTRSTDTQYF
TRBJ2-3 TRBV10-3 CAIRQDADTQYF